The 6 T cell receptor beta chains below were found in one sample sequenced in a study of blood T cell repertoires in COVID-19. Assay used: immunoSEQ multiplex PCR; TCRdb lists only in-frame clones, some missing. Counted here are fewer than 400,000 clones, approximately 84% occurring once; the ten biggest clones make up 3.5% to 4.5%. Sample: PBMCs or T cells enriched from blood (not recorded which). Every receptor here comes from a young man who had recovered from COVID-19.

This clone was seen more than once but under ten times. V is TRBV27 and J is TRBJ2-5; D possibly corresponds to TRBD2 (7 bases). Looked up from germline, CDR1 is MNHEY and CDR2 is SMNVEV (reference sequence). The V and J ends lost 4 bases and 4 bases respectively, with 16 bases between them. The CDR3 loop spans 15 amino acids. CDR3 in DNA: TGTGCCAGCAGTTCTGGGGCCGGGGGGCGAGAGACCCAGTACTTC. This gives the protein CASSSGAGGRETQYF.

As DNA, the CDR3 is TGTGCCAGCAGCTTAGGGACAACCTTGAGCTCCTACGAGCAGTACTTC. Translation gives CASSLGTTLSSYEQYF. The chain is built from TRBV11-2 and TRBJ2-7; D possibly corresponds to TRBD1 (5 bases). The germline V and J ends were trimmed by 1 base and 0 bases, with 13 bases remaining between them. In germline, CDR1 is SGHAT, CDR2 FQNNGV. The CDR3 is 16 amino acids.

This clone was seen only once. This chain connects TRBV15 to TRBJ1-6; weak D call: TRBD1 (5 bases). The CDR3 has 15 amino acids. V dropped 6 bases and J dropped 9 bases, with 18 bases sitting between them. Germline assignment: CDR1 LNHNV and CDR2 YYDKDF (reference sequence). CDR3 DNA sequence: TGTGCCACCAGGAAAGGGAGGGGCGCGGGTTCACCCCTCCACTTT. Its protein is CATRKGRGAGSPLHF.

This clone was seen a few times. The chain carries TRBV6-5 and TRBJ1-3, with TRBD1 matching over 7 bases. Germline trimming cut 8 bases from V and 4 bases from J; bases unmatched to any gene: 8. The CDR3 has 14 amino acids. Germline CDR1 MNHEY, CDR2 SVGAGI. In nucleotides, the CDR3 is TGTGCCAGCGGTCAGGGGGGATTCGGAAACACCATATATTTT. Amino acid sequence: CASGQGGFGNTIYF.

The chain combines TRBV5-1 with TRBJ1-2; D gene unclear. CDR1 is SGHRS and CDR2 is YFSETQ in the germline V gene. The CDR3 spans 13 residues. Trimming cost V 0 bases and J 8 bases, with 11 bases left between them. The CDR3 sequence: CASSLDSEYGYTF. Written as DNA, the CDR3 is TGCGCCAGCAGCTTGGACAGTGAATACGGCTACACCTTC.

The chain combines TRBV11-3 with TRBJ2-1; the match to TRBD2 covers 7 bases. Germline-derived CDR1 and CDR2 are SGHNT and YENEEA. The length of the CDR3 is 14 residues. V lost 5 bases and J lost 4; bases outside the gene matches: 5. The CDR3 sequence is CASSLGGYYNEQFF. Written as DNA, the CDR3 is TGTGCCAGCAGCCTGGGGGGGTATTACAATGAGCAGTTCTTC.